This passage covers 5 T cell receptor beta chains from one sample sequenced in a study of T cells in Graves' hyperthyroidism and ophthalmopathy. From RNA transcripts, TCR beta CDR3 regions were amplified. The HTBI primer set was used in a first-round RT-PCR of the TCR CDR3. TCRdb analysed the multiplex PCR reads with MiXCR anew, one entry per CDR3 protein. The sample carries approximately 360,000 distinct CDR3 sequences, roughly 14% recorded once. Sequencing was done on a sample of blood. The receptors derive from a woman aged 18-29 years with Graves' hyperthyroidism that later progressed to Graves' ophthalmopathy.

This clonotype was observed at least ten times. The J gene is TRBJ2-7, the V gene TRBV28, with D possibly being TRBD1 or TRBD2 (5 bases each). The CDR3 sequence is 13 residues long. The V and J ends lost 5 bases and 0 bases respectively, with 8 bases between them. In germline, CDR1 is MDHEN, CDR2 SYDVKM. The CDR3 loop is CASSTGTSYEQYF. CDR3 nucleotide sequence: TGTGCCAGCAGTACCGGGACCTCCTACGAGCAGTACTTC.

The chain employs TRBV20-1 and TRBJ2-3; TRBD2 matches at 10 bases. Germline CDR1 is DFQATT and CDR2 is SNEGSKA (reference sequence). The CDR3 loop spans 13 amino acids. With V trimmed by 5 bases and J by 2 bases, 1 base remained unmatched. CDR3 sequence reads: CSALAGATDTQYF. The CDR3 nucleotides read TGCAGTGCTCTAGCGGGAGCCACAGATACGCAGTATTTT.

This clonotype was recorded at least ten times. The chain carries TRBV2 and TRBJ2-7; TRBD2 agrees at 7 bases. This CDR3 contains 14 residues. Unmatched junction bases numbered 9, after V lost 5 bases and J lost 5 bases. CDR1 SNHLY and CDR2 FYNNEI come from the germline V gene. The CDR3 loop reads CASSQLGGSHEQYF. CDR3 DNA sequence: TGTGCCAGCAGTCAGCTAGGCGGGAGCCACGAGCAGTACTTC. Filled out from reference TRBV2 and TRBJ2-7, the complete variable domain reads EPEVTQTPSHQVTQMGQEVILRCVPISNHLYFYWYRQILGQKVEFLVSFYNNEISEKSEIFDDQFSVERPDGSNFTLKIRSTKLEDSAMYFCASSQLGGSHEQYFGPGTRLTVT.

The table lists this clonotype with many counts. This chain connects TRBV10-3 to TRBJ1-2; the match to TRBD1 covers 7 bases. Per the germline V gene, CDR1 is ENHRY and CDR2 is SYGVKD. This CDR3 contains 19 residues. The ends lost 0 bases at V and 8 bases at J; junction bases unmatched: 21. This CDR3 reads CAISESTSSSLTGVRGYTF. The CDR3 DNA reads TGTGCCATCAGTGAGTCAACGTCATCATCTTTAACAGGGGTTCGAGGCTACACCTTC.

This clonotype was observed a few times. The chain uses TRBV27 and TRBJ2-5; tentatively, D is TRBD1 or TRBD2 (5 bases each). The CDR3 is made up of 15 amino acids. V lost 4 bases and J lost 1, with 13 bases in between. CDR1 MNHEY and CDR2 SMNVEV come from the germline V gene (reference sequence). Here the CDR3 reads CASSSGQLLQETQYF. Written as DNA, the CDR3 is TGTGCCAGCAGTTCGGGGCAGCTTCTCCAAGAGACCCAGTACTTC.